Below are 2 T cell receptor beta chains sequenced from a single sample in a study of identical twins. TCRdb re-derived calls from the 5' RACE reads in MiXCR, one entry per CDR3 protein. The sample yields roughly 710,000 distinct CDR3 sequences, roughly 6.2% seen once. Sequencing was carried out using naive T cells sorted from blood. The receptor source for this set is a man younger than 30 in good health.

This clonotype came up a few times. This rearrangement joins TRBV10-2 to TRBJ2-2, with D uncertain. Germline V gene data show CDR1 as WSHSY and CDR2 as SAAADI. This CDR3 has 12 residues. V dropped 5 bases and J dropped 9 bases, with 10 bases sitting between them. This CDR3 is CASSSRNRELFF. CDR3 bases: TGCGCCAGCAGTTCTAGGAACCGGGAGCTGTTTTTT.

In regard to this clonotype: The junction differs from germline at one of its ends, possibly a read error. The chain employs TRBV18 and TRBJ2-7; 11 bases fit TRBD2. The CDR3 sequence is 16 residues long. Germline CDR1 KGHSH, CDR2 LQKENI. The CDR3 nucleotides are TGTGCCAGCTCCCCACCGGGACTAGCGGACTCCTACGAGCAGTACTTC. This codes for CASSPPGLADSYEQYF. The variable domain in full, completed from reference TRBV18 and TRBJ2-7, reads NAGVMQNPRHLVRRRGQEARLRCSPMKGHSHVYWYRQLPEEGLKFMVYLQKENIIDESGMPKERFSAEFPKEGPSILRIQQVVRGDSAAYFCASSPPGLADSYEQYFGPGTRLTVT.